These T cell receptor beta chains were read from a single sample in a study of cytomegalovirus exposure and HLA in healthy donors. Assay used: immunoSEQ multiplex PCR; TCRdb lists only in-frame clones, some missing. The repertoire has around 130,000 clones, roughly 69% of them found once; the top ten carry approximately 2.6%. Sequenced input: PBMCs. The receptor source for this set is a human donor in good health. Each CDR3 is given with its conserved first and last residue. A D gene is named only where the DNA matches it firmly. Only part of the rows carry a size: once, few, many, or a class if the clone is expanded.

j_call clone_size d_call v_call cdr3_length cdr3_nt cdr3_aa
TRBJ2-4 . . TRBV2 13 TGTGCCAGCATGACGGATACAGGTGACATTCAGTACTTC CASMTDTGDIQYF
TRBJ2-1 . . TRBV19 14 TGTGCCAGTACCGCCGGGTACGTAGCGAATGAGCAGTTCTTC CASTAGYVANEQFF
TRBJ1-1 once . TRBV28 15 TGTGCCAGCACCGAAGATCCCCGCGGGAACACTGAAGCTTTCTTT CASTEDPRGNTEAFF
TRBJ2-7 . TRBD2 TRBV7-3 15 TGTGCCAGCAGCTTATTTGGCGGGAGAGGGCACGAGCAGTACTTC CASSLFGGRGHEQYF
TRBJ2-7 . TRBD2 TRBV6-6 14 TGTGCCAGCAGTCCGAGCGGGAGGCGCTACGAGCAGTACTTC CASSPSGRRYEQYF
TRBJ1-2 once TRBD1 TRBV27 12 TGTGCCAGCAGGACAGGGTGGTATGGCTACACCTTC CASRTGWYGYTF
TRBJ1-1 . . TRBV9 17 TGTGCCAGCAGCGTAGGGGGGGGGACCTGGGGGAACACTGAAGCTTTCTTT CASSVGGGTWGNTEAFF
TRBJ1-2 once TRBD1 TRBV5-1 15 TGCGCCAGCAGCTTAGGACAGGGGGCTCACTATGGCTACACCTTC CASSLGQGAHYGYTF
TRBJ2-7 . . TRBV5-1 14 TGCGCCAGCAGCTTGGGCAGCGGGTCCTACGAGCAGTACTTC CASSLGSGSYEQYF
TRBJ1-1 . . TRBV30 13 TGTGCATTTCCAGGGACACGGAACACTGAAGCTTTCTTT CAFPGTRNTEAFF
TRBJ1-2 few TRBD1 TRBV7-9 13 TGTGCCAGCAGCTTGGGACAGGGCTATGGCTACACCTTC CASSLGQGYGYTF
TRBJ2-3 few TRBD2 TRBV7-9 15 TGTGCCAGCAGCTTAGAACTAGCGGGGGCAGATACGCAGTATTTT CASSLELAGADTQYF
TRBJ1-2 few . TRBV30 13 TGTGCCAGTTTACAGGGTTACCCATATGGCTACACCTTC CASLQGYPYGYTF
TRBJ2-7 . TRBD2 TRBV11-1 14 TGTGCCAGCAGCGGACTAGCGGGAGTCTACGAGCAGTACTTC CASSGLAGVYEQYF
TRBJ1-2 . TRBD1 TRBV7-9 15 TGTGCCAGCAGCCCTCGGACAGGGGGAAACTATGGCTACACCTTC CASSPRTGGNYGYTF
TRBJ1-1 . . TRBV6-5 15 TGTGCCAGCAGTGCCCGTCGAGGGGGGGTCACTGAAGCTTTCTTT CASSARRGGVTEAFF
TRBJ1-1 . TRBD1 TRBV25-1 11 TGTGCCAGCAACAGGGGTAATGAAGCTTTCTTT CASNRGNEAFF
TRBJ2-1 . TRBD1 TRBV27 13 TGTGCCAGCAGACAGGGACAGTACAATGAGCAGTTCTTC CASRQGQYNEQFF
TRBJ2-3 . TRBD2 TRBV14 18 TGTGCCAGCAGCACTGGACTAGCGGGGGCTGACTTCACAGATACGCAGTATTTT CASSTGLAGADFTDTQYF
TRBJ1-2 . . TRBV7-9 15 TGTGCCAGCAGCCCCACATTCAGGCCCACCTATGGCTACACCTTC CASSPTFRPTYGYTF
TRBJ2-3 . TRBD2 TRBV7-9 18 TGTGCCAGCAGCTCCCTGACTAGCGGGGCCTCTAGCACAGATACGCAGTATTTT CASSSLTSGASSTDTQYF
TRBJ2-7 . . TRBV29-1 17 TGCAGCGTTGAAATGGGGGGGGCAGTCTTGGGTGGATACGAGCAGTACTTC CSVEMGGAVLGGYEQYF
TRBJ1-1 . . TRBV28 13 TGTGCCAGCAGTTTCGGGAGGGGTATTGAAGCTTTCTTT CASSFGRGIEAFF
TRBJ2-1 . TRBD2 TRBV30 13 TGTGCCTGGAGTGCCGGACTAGCGGGGGAGCAGTTCTTC CAWSAGLAGEQFF
TRBJ2-5 . TRBD2 TRBV30 13 TGTGCCTGCATAAGCGGGGGGGCCGCGACCCAGTACTTC CACISGGAATQYF
TRBJ2-1 few TRBD2 TRBV6-4 15 TGTGCCAGCAGTGACTCTAGCGGGGGGGCCAATGAGCAGTTCTTC CASSDSSGGANEQFF
TRBJ2-3 . . TRBV2 13 TGTGCCAGCAGTGCGGGGGGCGGGGATACGCAGTATTTT CASSAGGGDTQYF
TRBJ2-1 . TRBD2 TRBV4-1 17 TGCGCCAGCAGCCAAGAAGGCGGACTAGCGGCTCACAATGAGCAGTTCTTC CASSQEGGLAAHNEQFF
TRBJ1-5 . . TRBV30 13 TGTGCTTACGGGGAGGGGGGGTATCAGCCCCAGCATTTT CAYGEGGYQPQHF
TRBJ2-7 . TRBD2 TRBV18 15 TGTGCCAGCTCACCCCAAATTGGGGGGAGGGGCGAGCAGTACTTC CASSPQIGGRGEQYF
TRBJ2-2 . TRBD2 TRBV30 18 TGTGCCTGGAGTCCTCGAAGGGAACTAGCGGGGAACACCGGGGAGCTGTTTTTT CAWSPRRELAGNTGELFF